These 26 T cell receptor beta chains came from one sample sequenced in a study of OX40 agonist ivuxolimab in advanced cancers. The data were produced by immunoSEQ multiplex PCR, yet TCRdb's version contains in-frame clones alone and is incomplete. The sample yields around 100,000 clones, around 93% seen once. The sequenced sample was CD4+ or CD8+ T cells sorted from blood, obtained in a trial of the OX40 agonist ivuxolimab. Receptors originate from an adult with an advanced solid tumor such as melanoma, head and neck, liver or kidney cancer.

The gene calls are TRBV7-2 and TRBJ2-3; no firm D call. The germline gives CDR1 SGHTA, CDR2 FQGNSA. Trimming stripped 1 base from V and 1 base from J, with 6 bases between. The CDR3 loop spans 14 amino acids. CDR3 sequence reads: CASSLVDGTDTQYF. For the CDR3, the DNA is TGTGCCAGCAGCTTAGTTGACGGCACAGATACGCAGTATTTT.

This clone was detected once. CDR3 protein: CASSLASSRINYLPQYF. CDR3 bases: TGTGCCAGCAGCTTAGCGAGTTCCAGAATAAACTATCTACCACAGTACTTC. The chain recombines TRBV11-2 with TRBJ2-7; unclear D gene. The CDR3 is 17 residues long. Per the germline V gene, CDR1 is SGHAT and CDR2 is FQNNGV. V was clipped by 1 base and J by 10 bases, with 26 bases between them.

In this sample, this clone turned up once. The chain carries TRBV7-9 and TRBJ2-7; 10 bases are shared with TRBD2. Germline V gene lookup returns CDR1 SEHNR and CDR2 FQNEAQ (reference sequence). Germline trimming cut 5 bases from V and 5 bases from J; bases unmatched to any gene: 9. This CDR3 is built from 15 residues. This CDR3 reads CASSPPSGRVNEQYF. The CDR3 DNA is TGTGCCAGCAGCCCCCCTAGCGGGAGAGTGAACGAGCAGTACTTC.

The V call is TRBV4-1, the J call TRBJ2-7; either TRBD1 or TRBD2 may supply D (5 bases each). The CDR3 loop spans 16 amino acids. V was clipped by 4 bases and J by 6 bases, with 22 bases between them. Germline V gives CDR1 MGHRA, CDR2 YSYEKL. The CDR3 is CASSRQGEGRLGEQYF. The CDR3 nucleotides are TGCGCCAGCAGCCGCCAGGGTGAGGGTAGGTTAGGCGAGCAGTACTTC.

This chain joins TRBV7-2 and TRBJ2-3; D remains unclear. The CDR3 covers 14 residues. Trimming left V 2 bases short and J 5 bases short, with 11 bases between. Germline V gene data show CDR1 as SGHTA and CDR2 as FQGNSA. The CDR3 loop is CASSLFTPGDTQYF. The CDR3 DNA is TGTGCCAGCAGCTTATTTACCCCTGGAGATACGCAGTATTTT.

The CDR3 DNA reads TGTGCCAGCAGGCAGGCGTCTGATGGCTACACCTTC. Protein sequence: CASRQASDGYTF. The rearrangement links TRBV2 to TRBJ1-2; D ambiguous. V was cut by 6 bases and J by 6 bases, with 11 bases left in between. Germline values: CDR1 SNHLY, CDR2 FYNNEI. The CDR3 loop spans 12 amino acids.

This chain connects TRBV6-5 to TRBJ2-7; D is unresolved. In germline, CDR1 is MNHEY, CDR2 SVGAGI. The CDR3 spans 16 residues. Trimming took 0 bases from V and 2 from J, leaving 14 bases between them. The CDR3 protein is CASSYSIVTFPYEQYF. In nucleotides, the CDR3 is TGTGCCAGCAGTTACTCGATCGTGACGTTTCCCTACGAGCAGTACTTC.

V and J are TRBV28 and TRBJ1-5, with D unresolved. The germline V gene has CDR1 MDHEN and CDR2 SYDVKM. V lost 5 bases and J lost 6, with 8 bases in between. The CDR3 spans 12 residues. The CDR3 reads CASSATAQPQHF. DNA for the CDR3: TGTGCCAGCAGTGCCACAGCTCAGCCCCAGCATTTT.

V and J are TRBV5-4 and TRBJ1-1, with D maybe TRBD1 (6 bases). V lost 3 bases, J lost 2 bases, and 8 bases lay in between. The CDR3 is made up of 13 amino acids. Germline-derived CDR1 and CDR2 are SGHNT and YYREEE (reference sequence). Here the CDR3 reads CASSSRGNTEAFF. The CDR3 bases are TGTGCCAGCAGCTCCAGGGGAAACACTGAAGCTTTCTTT.

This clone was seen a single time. The CDR3 sequence: CASRRGQGRFF. The CDR3 bases are TGTGCCAGCAGGAGAGGACAGGGAAGGTTCTTC. This chain connects TRBV7-3 to TRBJ2-1; 8 bases are a match to TRBD1. CDR3 length equals 11 residues. The trim removed 6 bases at V and 15 bases at J, leaving 7 bases unmatched. Germline-derived CDR1 and CDR2 are SGHTA and FQGTGA.

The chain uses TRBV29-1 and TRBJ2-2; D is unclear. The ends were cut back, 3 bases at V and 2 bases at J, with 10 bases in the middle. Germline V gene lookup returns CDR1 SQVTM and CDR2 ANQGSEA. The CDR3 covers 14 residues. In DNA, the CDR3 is TGCAGCGTTGAGTTGCCTACCAACACCGGGGAGCTGTTTTTT. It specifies CSVELPTNTGELFF.

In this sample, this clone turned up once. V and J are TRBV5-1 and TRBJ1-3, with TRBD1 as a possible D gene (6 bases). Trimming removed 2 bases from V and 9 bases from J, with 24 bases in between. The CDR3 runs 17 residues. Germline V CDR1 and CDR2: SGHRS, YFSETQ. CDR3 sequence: CASSFWGLFSAGGTIYF. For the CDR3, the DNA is TGCGCCAGCAGCTTCTGGGGGCTGTTTTCCGCTGGTGGCACCATATATTTT.

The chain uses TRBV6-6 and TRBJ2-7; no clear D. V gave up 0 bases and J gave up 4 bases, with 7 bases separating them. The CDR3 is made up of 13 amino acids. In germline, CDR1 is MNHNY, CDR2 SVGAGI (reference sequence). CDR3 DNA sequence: TGTGCCAGCAGTTACTCACGGCAGTACGAGCAGTACTTC. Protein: CASSYSRQYEQYF.

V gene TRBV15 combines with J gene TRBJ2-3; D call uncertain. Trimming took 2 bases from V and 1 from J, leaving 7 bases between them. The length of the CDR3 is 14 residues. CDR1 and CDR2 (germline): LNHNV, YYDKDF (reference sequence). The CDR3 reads CATSRPIRTDTQYF. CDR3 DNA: TGTGCCACCAGCAGACCTATCCGCACAGATACGCAGTATTTT. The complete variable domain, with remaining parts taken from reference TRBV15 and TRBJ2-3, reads DAMVIQNPRYQVTQFGKPVTLSCSQTLNHNVMYWYQQKSSQAPKLLFHYYDKDFNNEADTPDNFQSRRPNTSFCFLDIRSPGLGDTAMYLCATSRPIRTDTQYFGPGTRLTVL.

CDR3 in amino acids: CASSLSGTNEKLFF. The CDR3 nucleotides are TGTGCCAGCAGCTTATCTGGAACTAATGAAAAACTGTTTTTT. The chain uses TRBV7-9 and TRBJ1-4; no firm D call. The CDR3 extends over 14 amino acids. Looked up from germline, CDR1 is SEHNR and CDR2 is FQNEAQ (reference sequence). V dropped 2 bases and J dropped 1 base, with 5 bases sitting between them.

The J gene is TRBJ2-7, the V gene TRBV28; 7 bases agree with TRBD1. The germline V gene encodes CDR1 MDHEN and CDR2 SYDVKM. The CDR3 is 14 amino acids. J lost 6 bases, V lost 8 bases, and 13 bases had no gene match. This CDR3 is CASQQGPNWAEQYF. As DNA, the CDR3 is TGTGCCAGCCAACAGGGGCCGAATTGGGCCGAGCAGTACTTC.

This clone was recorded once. The CDR3: CASSLSGTVQEKLFF. The CDR3 DNA reads as TGTGCCAGCAGTTTATCGGGGACAGTGCAGGAAAAACTGTTTTTT. The chain joins TRBV27 to TRBJ1-4; 7 positions agree with TRBD1. CDR1 MNHEY and CDR2 SMNVEV come from the germline V gene (reference sequence). The CDR3 has 15 residues. Losses at the gene ends were 0 bases for V and 8 bases for J; bases not matched to a gene: 6.

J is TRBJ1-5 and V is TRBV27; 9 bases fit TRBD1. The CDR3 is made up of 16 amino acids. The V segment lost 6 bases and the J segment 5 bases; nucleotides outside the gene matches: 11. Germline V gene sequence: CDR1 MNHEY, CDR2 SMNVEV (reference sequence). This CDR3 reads CASSPHGDREYQPQHF. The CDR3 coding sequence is TGTGCCAGCAGCCCCCATGGGGACAGGGAGTATCAGCCCCAGCATTTT.

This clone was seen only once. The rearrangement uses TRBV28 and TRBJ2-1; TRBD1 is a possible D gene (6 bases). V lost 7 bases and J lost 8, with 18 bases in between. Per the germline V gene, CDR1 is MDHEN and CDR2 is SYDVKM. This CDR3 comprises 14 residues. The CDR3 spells CASIGATGLDEQFF. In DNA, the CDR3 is TGTGCCAGCATTGGGGCTACAGGGTTAGATGAGCAGTTCTTC.

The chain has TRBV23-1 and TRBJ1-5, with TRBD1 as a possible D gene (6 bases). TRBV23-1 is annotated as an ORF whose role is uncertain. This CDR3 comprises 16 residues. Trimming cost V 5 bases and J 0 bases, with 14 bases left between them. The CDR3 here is CASSTDRLHSNQPQHF. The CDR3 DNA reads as TGCGCCAGCAGTACCGACAGGCTCCATAGCAATCAGCCCCAGCATTTT.

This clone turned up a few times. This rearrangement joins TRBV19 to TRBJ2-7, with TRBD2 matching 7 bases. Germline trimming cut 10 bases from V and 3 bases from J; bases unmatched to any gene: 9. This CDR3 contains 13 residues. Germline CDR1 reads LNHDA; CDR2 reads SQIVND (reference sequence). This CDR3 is CATGGAGYYEQYF. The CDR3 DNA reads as TGTGCCACCGGGGGAGCGGGATACTACGAGCAGTACTTC.

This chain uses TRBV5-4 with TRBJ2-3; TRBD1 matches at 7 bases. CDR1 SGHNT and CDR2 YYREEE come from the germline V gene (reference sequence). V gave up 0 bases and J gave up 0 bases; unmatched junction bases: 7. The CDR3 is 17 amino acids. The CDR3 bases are TGTGCCAGCAGCTTGGGAGTGACAGGGCCTAGCACAGATACGCAGTATTTT. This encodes CASSLGVTGPSTDTQYF.

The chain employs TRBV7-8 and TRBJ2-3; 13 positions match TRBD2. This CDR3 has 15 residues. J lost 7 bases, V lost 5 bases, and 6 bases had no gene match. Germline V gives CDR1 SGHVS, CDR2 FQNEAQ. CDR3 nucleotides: TGTGCCAGCAGCCAGACTAGCGGGAGGTTTTATACGCAGTATTTT. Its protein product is CASSQTSGRFYTQYF. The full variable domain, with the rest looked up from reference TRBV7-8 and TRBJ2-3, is GAGVSQSPRYKVAKRGQDVALRCDPISGHVSLFWYQQALGQGPEFLTYFQNEAQLDKSGLPSDRFFAERPEGSVSTLKIQRTQQEDSAVYLCASSQTSGRFYTQYFGPGTRLTVL.

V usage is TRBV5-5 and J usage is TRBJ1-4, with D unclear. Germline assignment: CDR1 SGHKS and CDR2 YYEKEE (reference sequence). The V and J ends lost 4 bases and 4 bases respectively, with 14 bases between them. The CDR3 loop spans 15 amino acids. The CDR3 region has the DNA TGTGCCAGCAGCCCTGGCCCCCCACTTAATGAAAAACTGTTTTTT. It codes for CASSPGPPLNEKLFF.

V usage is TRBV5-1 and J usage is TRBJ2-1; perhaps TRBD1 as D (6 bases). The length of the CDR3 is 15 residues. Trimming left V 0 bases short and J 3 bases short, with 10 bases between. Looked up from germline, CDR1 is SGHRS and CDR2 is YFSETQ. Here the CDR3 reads CASSLVGQSYNEQFF. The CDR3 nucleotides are TGCGCCAGCAGCTTGGTGGGACAAAGCTACAATGAGCAGTTCTTC.

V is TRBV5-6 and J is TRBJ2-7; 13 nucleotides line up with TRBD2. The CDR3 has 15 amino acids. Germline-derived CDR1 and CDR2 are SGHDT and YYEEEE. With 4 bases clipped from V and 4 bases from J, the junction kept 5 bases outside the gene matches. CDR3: CASSRTSGSSYEQYF. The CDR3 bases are TGTGCCAGCAGCCGGACTAGCGGGAGTTCTTACGAGCAGTACTTC.